What follows describes a single T cell receptor beta chain. Antigen unknown. The record originates from a study of shared clonotypes between healthy human individuals. Study conclusions and caveats: Memory subsets generally showed lower estimated richness than naive subsets.

This CDR3 comprises 12 residues. The germline gives CDR1 MNHEY, CDR2 SVGAGI. The ends were cut back, 3 bases at V and 3 bases at J, with 6 bases in the middle. Each of the donors was a healthy adult who was HIV-negative and had not had a recent acute infection or vaccination. Among the donors, all were Caucasian adults who lived in Nashville, Tennessee. Data came from immunoSEQ multiplex PCR; TCRdb stores just in-frame clones and leaves some out. The sample includes 1.4 million to 1.5 million clones, around 97% of them seen just once. The sequencing sample was made of naive CD4+ T cells sorted from blood. Subset specified: CD45RA+ positively selected. The V call is TRBV6-5, the J call TRBJ2-7; no definite D call. The receptor comes from a man younger than 40 in good health. The CDR3 nucleotides read TGTGCCAGCAGTTATTTTTTCTACGAGCAGTACTTC. Residues: CASSYFFYEQYF.